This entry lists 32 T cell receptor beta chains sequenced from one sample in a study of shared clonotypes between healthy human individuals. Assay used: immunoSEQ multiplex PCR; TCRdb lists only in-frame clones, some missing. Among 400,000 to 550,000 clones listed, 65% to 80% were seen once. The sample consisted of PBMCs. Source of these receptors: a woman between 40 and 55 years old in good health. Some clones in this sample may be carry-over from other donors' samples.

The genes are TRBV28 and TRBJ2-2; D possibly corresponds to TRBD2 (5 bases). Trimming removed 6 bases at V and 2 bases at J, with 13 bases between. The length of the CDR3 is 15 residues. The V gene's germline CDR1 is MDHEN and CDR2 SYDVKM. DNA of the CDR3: TGTGCCAGCAGCCCTTCGCGGGCTAACACCGGGGAGCTGTTTTTT. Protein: CASSPSRANTGELFF.

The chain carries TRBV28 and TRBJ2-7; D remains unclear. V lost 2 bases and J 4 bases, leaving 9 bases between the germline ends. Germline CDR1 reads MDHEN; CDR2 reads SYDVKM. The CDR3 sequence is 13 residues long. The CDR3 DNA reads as TGTGCCAGCAGTTTAGGGGTAGGGTACGAGCAGTACTTC. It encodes CASSLGVGYEQYF.

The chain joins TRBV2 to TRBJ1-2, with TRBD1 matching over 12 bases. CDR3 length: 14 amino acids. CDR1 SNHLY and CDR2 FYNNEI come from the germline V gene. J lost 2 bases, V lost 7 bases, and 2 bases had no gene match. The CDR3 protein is CASMGQGANYGYTF. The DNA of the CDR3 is TGTGCCAGCATGGGACAGGGGGCCAACTATGGCTACACCTTC.

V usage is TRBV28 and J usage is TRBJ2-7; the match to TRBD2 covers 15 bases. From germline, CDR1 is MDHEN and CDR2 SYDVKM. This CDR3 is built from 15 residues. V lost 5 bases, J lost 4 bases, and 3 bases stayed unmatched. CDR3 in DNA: TGTGCCAGCAGTCGCGGGACTAGCGGGAGGTACGAGCAGTACTTC. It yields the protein CASSRGTSGRYEQYF.

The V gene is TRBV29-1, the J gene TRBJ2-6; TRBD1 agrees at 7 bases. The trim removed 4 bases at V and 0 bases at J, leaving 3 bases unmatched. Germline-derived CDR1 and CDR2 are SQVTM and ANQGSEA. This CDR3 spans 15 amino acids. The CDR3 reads CSVGQGASGANVLTF. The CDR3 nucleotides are TGCAGCGTTGGACAGGGAGCCTCTGGGGCCAACGTCCTGACTTTC.

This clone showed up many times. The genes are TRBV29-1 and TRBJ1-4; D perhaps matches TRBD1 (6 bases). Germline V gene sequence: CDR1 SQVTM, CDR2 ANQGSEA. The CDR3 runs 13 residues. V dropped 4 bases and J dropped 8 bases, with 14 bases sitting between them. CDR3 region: CSVVSRGGEKLFF. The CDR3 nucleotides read TGCAGCGTTGTAAGCAGGGGCGGAGAAAAACTGTTTTTT.

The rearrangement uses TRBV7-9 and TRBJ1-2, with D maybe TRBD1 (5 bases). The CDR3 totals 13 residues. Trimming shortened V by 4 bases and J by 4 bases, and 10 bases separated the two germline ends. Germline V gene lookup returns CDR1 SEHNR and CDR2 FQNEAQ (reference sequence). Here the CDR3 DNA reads TGTGCCAGCAGCTCAGGGTACTCCTATGGCTACACCTTC. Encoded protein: CASSSGYSYGYTF.

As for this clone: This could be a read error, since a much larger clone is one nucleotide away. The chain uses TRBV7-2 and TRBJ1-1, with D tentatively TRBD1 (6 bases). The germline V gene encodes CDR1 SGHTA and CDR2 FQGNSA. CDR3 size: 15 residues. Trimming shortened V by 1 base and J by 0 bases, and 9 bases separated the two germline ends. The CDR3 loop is CASSLGGTLNTEAFF. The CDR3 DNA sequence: TGTGCCAGCAGCTTAGGGGGGACACTGAACACTGAAGCTTTCTTT.

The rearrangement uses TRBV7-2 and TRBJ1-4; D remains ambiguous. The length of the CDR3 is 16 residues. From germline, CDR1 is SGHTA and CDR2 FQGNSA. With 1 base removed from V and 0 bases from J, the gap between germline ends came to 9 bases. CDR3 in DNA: TGTGCCAGCAGCTTAGTCTGGCCCGCAACTAATGAAAAACTGTTTTTT. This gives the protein CASSLVWPATNEKLFF.

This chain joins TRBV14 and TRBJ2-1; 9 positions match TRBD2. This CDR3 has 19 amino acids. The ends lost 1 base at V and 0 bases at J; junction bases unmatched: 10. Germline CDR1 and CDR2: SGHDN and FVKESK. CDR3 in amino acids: CASSQVLAGKLSSYNEQFF. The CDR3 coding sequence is TGTGCCAGCAGCCAAGTCCTAGCGGGGAAGTTGAGCTCCTACAATGAGCAGTTCTTC.

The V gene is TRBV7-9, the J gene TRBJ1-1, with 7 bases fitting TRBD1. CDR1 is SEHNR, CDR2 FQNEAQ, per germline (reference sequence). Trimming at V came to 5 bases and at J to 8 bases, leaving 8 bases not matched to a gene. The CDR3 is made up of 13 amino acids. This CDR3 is CASSQQSGQEAFF. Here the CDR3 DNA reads TGTGCCAGCAGCCAACAGTCGGGACAGGAAGCTTTCTTT. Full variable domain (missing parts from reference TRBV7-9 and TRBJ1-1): DTGVSQNPRHKITKRGQNVTFRCDPISEHNRLYWYRQTLGQGPEFLTYFQNEAQLEKSRLLSDRFSAERPKGSFSTLEIQRTEQGDSAMYLCASSQQSGQEAFFGQGTRLTVV.

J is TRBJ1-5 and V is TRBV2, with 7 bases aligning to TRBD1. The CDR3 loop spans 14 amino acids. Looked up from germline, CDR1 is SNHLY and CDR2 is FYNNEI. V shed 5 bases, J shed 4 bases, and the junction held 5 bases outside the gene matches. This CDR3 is CASSPGQTNQPQHF. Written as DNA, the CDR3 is TGTGCCAGCAGTCCGGGACAGACTAATCAGCCCCAGCATTTT.

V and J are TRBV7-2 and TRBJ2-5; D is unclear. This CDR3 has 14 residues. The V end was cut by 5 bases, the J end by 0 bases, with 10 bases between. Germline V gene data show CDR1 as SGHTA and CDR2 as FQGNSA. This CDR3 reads CASSLRGYQETQYF. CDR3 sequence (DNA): TGTGCCAGCAGCCTCCGTGGCTACCAAGAGACCCAGTACTTC.

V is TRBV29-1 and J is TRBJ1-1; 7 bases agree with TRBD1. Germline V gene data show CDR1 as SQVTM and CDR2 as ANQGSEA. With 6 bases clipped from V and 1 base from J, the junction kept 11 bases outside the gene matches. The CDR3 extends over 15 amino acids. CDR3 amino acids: CSVATPGQTNTEAFF. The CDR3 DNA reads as TGCAGCGTCGCAACCCCGGGACAGACGAACACTGAAGCTTTCTTT.

The CDR3 region is CASRRQGGSDTEAFF. The DNA for the CDR3 is TGCGCCAGCAGACGACAGGGAGGATCGGACACTGAAGCTTTCTTT. The chain links TRBV5-1 to TRBJ1-1; 7 bases agree with TRBD1. The CDR3 is made up of 15 amino acids. Germline loops: CDR1 SGHRS, CDR2 YFSETQ. V was pared by 5 bases and J by 3 bases, with 10 bases of the junction left unmatched.

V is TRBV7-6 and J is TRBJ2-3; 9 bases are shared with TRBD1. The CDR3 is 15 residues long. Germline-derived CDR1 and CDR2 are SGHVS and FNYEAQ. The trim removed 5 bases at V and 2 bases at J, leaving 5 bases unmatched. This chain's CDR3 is CASSPGQGPTDTQYF. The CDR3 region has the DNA TGTGCCAGCAGCCCGGGACAGGGACCCACAGATACGCAGTATTTT.

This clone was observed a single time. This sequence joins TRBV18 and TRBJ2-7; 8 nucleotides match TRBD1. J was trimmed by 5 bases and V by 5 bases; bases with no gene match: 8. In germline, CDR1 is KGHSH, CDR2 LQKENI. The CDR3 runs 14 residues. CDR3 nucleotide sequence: TGTGCCAGCTCAACTGGACAGGGCAGGAACGAGCAGTACTTC. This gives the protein CASSTGQGRNEQYF.

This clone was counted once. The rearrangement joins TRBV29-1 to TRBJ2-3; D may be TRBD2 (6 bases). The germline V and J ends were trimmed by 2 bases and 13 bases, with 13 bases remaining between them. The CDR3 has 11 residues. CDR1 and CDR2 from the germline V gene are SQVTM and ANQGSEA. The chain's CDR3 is CSVESSEMEYF. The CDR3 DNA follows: TGCAGCGTTGAATCTAGCGAAATGGAGTATTTT.

The CDR3 sequence: CASTGGREQFF. CDR3 in DNA: TGTGCCAGCACCGGGGGGAGAGAGCAGTTCTTC. The chain joins TRBV25-1 to TRBJ2-1, with 7 nucleotides matching TRBD2. CDR1 and CDR2 (germline): MGHDK, SYGVNS. V dropped 7 bases and J dropped 10; count of bases not matched to a gene: 4. The CDR3 is made up of 11 amino acids. Full variable domain (outside the CDR3, taken from reference TRBV25-1 and TRBJ2-1): EADIYQTPRYLVIGTGKKITLECSQTMGHDKMYWYQQDPGMELHLIHYSYGVNSTEKGDLSSESTVSRIRTEHFPLTLESARPSHTSQYLCASTGGREQFFGPGTRLTVL.

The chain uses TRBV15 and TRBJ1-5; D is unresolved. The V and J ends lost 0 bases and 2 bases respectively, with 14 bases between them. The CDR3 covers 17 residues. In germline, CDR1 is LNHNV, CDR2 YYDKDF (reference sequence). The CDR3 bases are TGTGCCACCAGCAGAGATGGGAACTTAGATCGCAATCAGCCCCAGCATTTT. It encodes CATSRDGNLDRNQPQHF.

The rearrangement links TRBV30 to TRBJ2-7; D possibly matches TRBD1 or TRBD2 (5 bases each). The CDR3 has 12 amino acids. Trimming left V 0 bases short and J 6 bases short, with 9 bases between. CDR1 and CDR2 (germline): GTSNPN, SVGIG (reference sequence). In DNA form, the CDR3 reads TGTGCCTGGAGTGTAGGTGGGGGCGAGCAGTACTTC. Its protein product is CAWSVGGGEQYF.

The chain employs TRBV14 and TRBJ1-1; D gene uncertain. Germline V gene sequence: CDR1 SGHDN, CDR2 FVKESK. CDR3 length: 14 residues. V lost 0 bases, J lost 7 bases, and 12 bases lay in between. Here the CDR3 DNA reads TGTGCCAGCAGCCAAGATCTTGGTGACATTGAAGCTTTCTTT. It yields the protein CASSQDLGDIEAFF. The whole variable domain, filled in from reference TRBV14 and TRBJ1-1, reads EAGVTQFPSHSVIEKGQTVTLRCDPISGHDNLYWYRRVMGKEIKFLLHFVKESKQDESGMPNNRFLAERTGGTYSTLKVQPAELEDSGVYFCASSQDLGDIEAFFGQGTRLTVV.

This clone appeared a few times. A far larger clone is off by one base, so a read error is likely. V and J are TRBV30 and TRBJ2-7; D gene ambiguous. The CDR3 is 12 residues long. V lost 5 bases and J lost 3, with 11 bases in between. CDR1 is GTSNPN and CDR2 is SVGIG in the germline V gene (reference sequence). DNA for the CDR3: TGTGCCTGGCCGCAGGACCGCTACGAGCAGTACTTC. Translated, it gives CAWPQDRYEQYF.

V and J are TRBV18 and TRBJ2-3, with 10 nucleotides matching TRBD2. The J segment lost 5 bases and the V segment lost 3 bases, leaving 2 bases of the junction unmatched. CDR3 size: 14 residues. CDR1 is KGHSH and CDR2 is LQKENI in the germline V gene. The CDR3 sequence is CASSPSSGRDTQYF. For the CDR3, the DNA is TGTGCCAGCTCACCTTCTAGCGGGAGAGATACGCAGTATTTT.

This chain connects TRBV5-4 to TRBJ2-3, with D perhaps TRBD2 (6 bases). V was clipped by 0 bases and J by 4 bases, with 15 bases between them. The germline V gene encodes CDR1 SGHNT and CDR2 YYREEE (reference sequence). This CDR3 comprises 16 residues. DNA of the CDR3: TGTGCCAGCAGCTTGGGGGTGACTAGTTACCCAGATACGCAGTATTTT. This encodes CASSLGVTSYPDTQYF. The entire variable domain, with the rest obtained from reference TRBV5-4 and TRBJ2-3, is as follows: ETGVTQSPTHLIKTRGQQVTLRCSSQSGHNTVSWYQQALGQGPQFIFQYYREEENGRGNFPPRFSGLQFPNYSSELNVNALELDDSALYLCASSLGVTSYPDTQYFGPGTRLTVL.

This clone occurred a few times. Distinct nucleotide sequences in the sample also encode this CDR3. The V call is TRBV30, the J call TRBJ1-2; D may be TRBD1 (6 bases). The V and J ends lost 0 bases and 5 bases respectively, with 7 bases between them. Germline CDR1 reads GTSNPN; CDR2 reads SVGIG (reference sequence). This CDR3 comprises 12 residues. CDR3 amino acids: CAWSVTGYGYTF. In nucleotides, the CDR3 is TGTGCCTGGAGTGTAACAGGGTATGGCTACACCTTC.

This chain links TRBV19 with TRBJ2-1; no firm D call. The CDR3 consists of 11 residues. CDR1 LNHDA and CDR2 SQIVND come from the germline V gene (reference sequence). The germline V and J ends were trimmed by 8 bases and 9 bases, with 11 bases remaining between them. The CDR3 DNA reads TGTGCCAGTCGACTTAACAGTGAGCAGTTCTTC. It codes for CASRLNSEQFF.

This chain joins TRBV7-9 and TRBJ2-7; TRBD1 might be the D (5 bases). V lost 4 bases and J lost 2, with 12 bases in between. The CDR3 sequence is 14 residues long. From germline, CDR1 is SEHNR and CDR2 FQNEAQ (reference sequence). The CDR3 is CASSSLTGAYEQYF. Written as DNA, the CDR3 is TGTGCCAGCAGCTCCTTAACAGGTGCCTACGAGCAGTACTTC.

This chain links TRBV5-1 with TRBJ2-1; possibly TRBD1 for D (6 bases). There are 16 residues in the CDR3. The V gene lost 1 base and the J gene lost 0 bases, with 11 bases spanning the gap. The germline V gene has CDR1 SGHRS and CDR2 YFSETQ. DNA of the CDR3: TGCGCCAGCAGCTTGCTGCAGGGGAGCTCCTACAATGAGCAGTTCTTC. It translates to CASSLLQGSSYNEQFF.

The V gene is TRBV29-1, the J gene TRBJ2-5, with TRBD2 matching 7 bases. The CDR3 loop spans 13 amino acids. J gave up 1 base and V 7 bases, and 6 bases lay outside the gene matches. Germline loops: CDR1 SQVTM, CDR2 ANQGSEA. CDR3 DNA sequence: TGCAGCGCAACCCTAGCGGCCCAAGAGACCCAGTACTTC. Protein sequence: CSATLAAQETQYF. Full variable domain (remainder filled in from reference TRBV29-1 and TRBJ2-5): SAVISQKPSRDICQRGTSLTIQCQVDSQVTMMFWYRQQPGQSLTLIATANQGSEATYESGFVIDKFPISRPNLTFSTLTVSNMSPEDSSIYLCSATLAAQETQYFGPGTRLLVL.

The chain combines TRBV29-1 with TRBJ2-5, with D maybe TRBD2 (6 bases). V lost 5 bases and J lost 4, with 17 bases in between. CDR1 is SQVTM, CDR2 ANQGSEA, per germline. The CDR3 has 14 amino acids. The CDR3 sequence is CSVTPGLDGETQYF. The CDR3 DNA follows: TGCAGCGTTACCCCGGGACTGGATGGAGAGACCCAGTACTTC.

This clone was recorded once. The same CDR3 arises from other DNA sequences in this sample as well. The CDR3: CASSLVGTSYEQYF. Written as DNA, the CDR3 is TGTGCCAGCAGCTTAGTCGGGACGTCCTACGAGCAGTACTTC. This sequence joins TRBV7-2 and TRBJ2-7; D is possibly TRBD1 or TRBD2 (5 bases each). From germline, CDR1 is SGHTA and CDR2 FQGNSA. The ends were cut back, 1 base at V and 1 base at J, with 8 bases in the middle. This CDR3 contains 14 residues.